A single sample gave rise to the 32 T cell receptor beta chains below, sequenced in a study of OX40 agonist ivuxolimab in advanced cancers. TCRdb's table, derived via immunoSEQ multiplex PCR, lists solely in-frame clones and lacks some. Among about 70,000 clones listed, about 85% were seen once. Sample: CD4+ or CD8+ T cells sorted from blood, taken in a trial of the OX40 agonist ivuxolimab. Receptors originate from an adult with an advanced solid tumor such as melanoma, head and neck, liver or kidney cancer.

V gene TRBV28 combines with J gene TRBJ1-2, with no clear D. Trimming cost V 2 bases and J 6 bases, with 16 bases left between them. Germline V CDR1 and CDR2: MDHEN, SYDVKM. The CDR3 extends over 15 amino acids. For the CDR3, the DNA is TGTGCCAGCAGTTTAAAATCCCACGGATTTAATGGCTACACCTTC. This translates into CASSLKSHGFNGYTF.

This sequence joins TRBV28 and TRBJ1-1; no firm D call. There are 13 residues in the CDR3. Between the trimmed V and J ends, which lost 6 bases and 0 bases, there was a span of 8 bases. Germline lookup yields CDR1 MDHEN and CDR2 SYDVKM. CDR3 nucleotide sequence: TGTGCCAGCAGACGTCAGATGAACACTGAAGCTTTCTTT. Protein product: CASRRQMNTEAFF.

This sequence joins TRBV28 and TRBJ2-7, with 11 bases identical to TRBD2. Germline assignment: CDR1 MDHEN and CDR2 SYDVKM. This CDR3 comprises 17 residues. V was clipped by 7 bases and J by 0 bases; unmatched bases: 11. In DNA form, the CDR3 reads TGTGCCAGCACCTTCCTAGCGGGAGGACAGAGCTCCTACGAGCAGTACTTC. Translating gives CASTFLAGGQSSYEQYF.

The rearrangement uses TRBV18 and TRBJ1-2; D perhaps matches TRBD1 (5 bases). V was pared by 2 bases and J by 6 bases, with 10 bases between. Germline V lookup: CDR1 KGHSH, CDR2 LQKENI. The CDR3 is 13 residues long. DNA for the CDR3: TGTGCCAGCTCACCAGGGGCCGGAGATGGCTACACCTTC. Translating it yields CASSPGAGDGYTF.

This chain connects TRBV5-4 to TRBJ2-1; 10 bases align to TRBD1. The CDR3 is made up of 16 amino acids. Looked up from germline, CDR1 is SGHNT and CDR2 is YYREEE (reference sequence). Trimming at V came to 7 bases and at J to 8 bases, leaving 15 bases not matched to a gene. The CDR3 loop reads CASLPVPGTGEDEQFF. The CDR3 coding sequence is TGTGCCAGCCTCCCAGTACCAGGGACAGGGGAGGATGAGCAGTTCTTC.

The V and J genes are TRBV28 and TRBJ2-5; 11 positions agree with TRBD1. The CDR3 contains 15 residues. Germline V CDR1 and CDR2: MDHEN, SYDVKM. The J segment lost 6 bases and the V segment lost 5 bases, leaving 8 bases of the junction unmatched. As DNA, the CDR3 is TGTGCCAGCAGTACCCAGGGACAGGGGGTTAAGACCCAGTACTTC. The encoded protein is CASSTQGQGVKTQYF.

This chain links TRBV5-8 with TRBJ2-1; TRBD2 aligns across 10 bases. V was clipped by 4 bases and J by 4 bases; unmatched bases: 5. This CDR3 has 15 residues. The germline V gene has CDR1 SGHTS and CDR2 YDEGEE. The CDR3 here is CASSPLAGAYNEQFF. CDR3 sequence (DNA): TGTGCCAGCAGCCCCCTAGCGGGGGCATACAATGAGCAGTTCTTC.

The table lists this clone with a few counts. The chain employs TRBV4-1 and TRBJ1-2; D might be TRBD1 (6 bases). The CDR3 contains 15 residues. Between the trimmed V and J ends, which lost 1 base and 6 bases, there was a span of 15 bases. CDR1 MGHRA and CDR2 YSYEKL come from the germline V gene. The CDR3 here is CASSQGLSGANGYTF. In DNA, the CDR3 is TGCGCCAGCAGCCAAGGACTATCAGGGGCGAATGGCTACACCTTC.

The chain links TRBV2 to TRBJ2-7; 7 nucleotides agree with TRBD1. The CDR3 extends over 14 amino acids. Germline CDR1 reads SNHLY; CDR2 reads FYNNEI. V was pared by 3 bases and J by 5 bases, with 7 bases of the junction left unmatched. The CDR3 loop is CASSDKGAVNEQYF. The CDR3 region has the DNA TGTGCCAGCAGTGATAAGGGGGCAGTCAACGAGCAGTACTTC.

This clone occurred once. This chain links TRBV28 with TRBJ2-2, with 9 bases lining up with TRBD2. This CDR3 has 17 residues. Germline trimming cut 2 bases from V and 1 base from J; bases unmatched to any gene: 5. Germline V lookup: CDR1 MDHEN, CDR2 SYDVKM. CDR3 sequence: CASSLGLLAGNTGELFF. CDR3 in DNA: TGTGCCAGCAGTTTAGGCTTACTAGCGGGGAACACCGGGGAGCTGTTTTTT.

This chain joins TRBV6-5 and TRBJ2-7, with D maybe TRBD1 (5 bases). V was cut by 10 bases and J by 4 bases, with 17 bases left in between. The CDR3 spans 13 residues. Germline lookup yields CDR1 MNHEY and CDR2 SVGAGI. CDR3 residues: CATQIGSGYEQYF. For the CDR3, the DNA is TGTGCCACTCAAATCGGCTCAGGGTACGAGCAGTACTTC.

This clone occurred once. The rearrangement uses TRBV5-5 and TRBJ2-7; the D gene is possibly TRBD2 (5 bases). V dropped 3 bases and J dropped 4 bases, with 11 bases sitting between them. There are 13 residues in the CDR3. Germline V gene sequence: CDR1 SGHKS, CDR2 YYEKEE (reference sequence). The CDR3 sequence: CASSWGPGYEQYF. CDR3 sequence (DNA): TGTGCCAGCAGCTGGGGTCCGGGATACGAGCAGTACTTC.

The chain couples TRBV7-9 to TRBJ2-2; D remains ambiguous. The V end was cut by 7 bases, the J end by 0 bases, with 9 bases between. This CDR3 has 14 residues. Germline CDR1 SEHNR, CDR2 FQNEAQ (reference sequence). This CDR3 reads CASMLGANTGELFF. In DNA, the CDR3 is TGTGCCAGCATGCTAGGTGCGAACACCGGGGAGCTGTTTTTT.

The chain employs TRBV5-1 and TRBJ2-3, with D unclear. Germline V gene sequence: CDR1 SGHRS, CDR2 YFSETQ. The CDR3 totals 16 residues. Trimming shortened V by 0 bases and J by 0 bases, and 11 bases separated the two germline ends. The DNA for the CDR3 is TGCGCCAGCAGCTTGGGGCTAGTCGCTAGCACAGATACGCAGTATTTT. Translation gives CASSLGLVASTDTQYF.

V and J are TRBV11-2 and TRBJ1-5; D is unclear. The germline V gene encodes CDR1 SGHAT and CDR2 FQNNGV. The CDR3 runs to 16 residues. Trimming cost V 0 bases and J 6 bases, with 15 bases left between them. CDR3 protein: CASSLDFTEPGQPQHF. In DNA form, the CDR3 reads TGTGCCAGCAGCTTAGATTTCACAGAACCAGGTCAGCCCCAGCATTTT.

In its sample, this clone was seen once. V usage is TRBV13 and J usage is TRBJ2-5; 8 nucleotides align to TRBD2. Germline values: CDR1 PRHDT, CDR2 FYEKMQ (reference sequence). V lost 6 bases to trimming and J lost 2 bases; unmatched junction nucleotides: 11. The CDR3 is 16 residues long. The CDR3 DNA is TGTGCCAGCAGTCCTAAAGGGACTAGGCGGCAAGAGACCCAGTACTTC. This translates into CASSPKGTRRQETQYF.

The chain recombines TRBV10-3 with TRBJ2-3; D remains ambiguous. Germline CDR1 reads ENHRY; CDR2 reads SYGVKD. V lost 4 bases to trimming and J lost 2 bases, with 16 bases between them. The CDR3 totals 16 residues. In DNA form, the CDR3 reads TGTGCCATCAGTGGGCCTGGCGAAGGGAACACAGATACGCAGTATTTT. It is translated as CAISGPGEGNTDTQYF.

The rearrangement joins TRBV10-2 to TRBJ2-7, with TRBD2 matching 8 bases. With 6 bases clipped from V and 2 bases from J, the junction kept 6 bases outside the gene matches. Germline loops: CDR1 WSHSY, CDR2 SAAADI. CDR3 length equals 14 residues. The CDR3, as DNA: TGCGCCAGCAGCATAGCGGGGCGAGCCTACGAGCAGTACTTC. It specifies CASSIAGRAYEQYF.

The gene calls are TRBV6-5 and TRBJ2-6, with no clear D. V lost 0 bases to trimming and J lost 2 bases, with 8 bases between them. Per germline, CDR1 MNHEY and CDR2 SVGAGI. This CDR3 is 16 amino acids long. CDR3 loop: CASSYSPTPGANVLTF. The CDR3 coding sequence is TGTGCCAGCAGTTACTCACCTACTCCTGGGGCCAACGTCCTGACTTTC.

The V and J genes are TRBV5-4 and TRBJ1-3, with a weak D call TRBD1 (5 bases). Germline V gene data show CDR1 as SGHNT and CDR2 as YYREEE (reference sequence). With 0 bases removed from V and 0 bases from J, the gap between germline ends came to 7 bases. The CDR3 loop spans 15 amino acids. This CDR3 reads CASSLAGASGNTIYF. CDR3 in DNA: TGTGCCAGCAGCTTGGCCGGGGCCTCTGGAAACACCATATATTTT. The full variable domain, completed using reference TRBV5-4 and TRBJ1-3, is ETGVTQSPTHLIKTRGQQVTLRCSSQSGHNTVSWYQQALGQGPQFIFQYYREEENGRGNFPPRFSGLQFPNYSSELNVNALELDDSALYLCASSLAGASGNTIYFGEGSWLTVV.

This chain connects TRBV7-9 to TRBJ2-2, with D perhaps being TRBD1 or TRBD2 (5 bases each). The V gene lost 5 bases and the J gene lost 4 bases, with 17 bases spanning the gap. The V gene's germline CDR1 is SEHNR and CDR2 FQNEAQ (reference sequence). This CDR3 contains 16 residues. CDR3 protein: CASSQRGGEGTGELFF. In DNA form, the CDR3 reads TGTGCCAGCAGCCAAAGGGGCGGCGAGGGCACCGGGGAGCTGTTTTTT.

This clone showed up just once. The V call is TRBV25-1, the J call TRBJ2-5; no clear D gene. V was cut by 1 base and J by 5 bases, with 8 bases left in between. The CDR3 loop spans 13 amino acids. Germline CDR1 reads MGHDK; CDR2 reads SYGVNS. The CDR3, as DNA: TGTGCCAGCAGTGAATCTAATTTGGAGACCCAGTACTTC. This codes for CASSESNLETQYF.

The rearrangement links TRBV5-1 to TRBJ2-7; 7 nucleotides agree with TRBD1. CDR3 length equals 16 residues. CDR1 and CDR2 from the germline V gene are SGHRS and YFSETQ. Losses at the gene ends were 0 bases for V and 2 bases for J; bases not matched to a gene: 8. For the CDR3, the DNA is TGCGCCAGCAGCTTGGCGGGACAGACTTTGGCCTACGAGCAGTACTTC. Translation gives CASSLAGQTLAYEQYF. The whole variable domain, filled in from reference TRBV5-1 and TRBJ2-7, reads KAGVTQTPRYLIKTRGQQVTLSCSPISGHRSVSWYQQTPGQGLQFLFEYFSETQRNKGNFPGRFSGRQFSNSRSEMNVSTLELGDSALYLCASSLAGQTLAYEQYFGPGTRLTVT.

The chain employs TRBV7-6 and TRBJ1-1; D not resolved. The germline V and J ends were trimmed by 6 bases and 7 bases, with 12 bases remaining between them. Germline lookup yields CDR1 SGHVS and CDR2 FNYEAQ. The CDR3 totals 12 residues. The CDR3 here is CASSPEVYEAFF. The CDR3 DNA reads TGTGCCAGCAGTCCGGAGGTATATGAAGCTTTCTTT. The whole variable domain, remainder taken from reference TRBV7-6 and TRBJ1-1, is GAGVSQSPRYKVTKRGQDVALRCDPISGHVSLYWYRQALGQGPEFLTYFNYEAQQDKSGLPNDRFSAERPEGSISTLTIQRTEQRDSAMYRCASSPEVYEAFFGQGTRLTVV.

This clone was seen only a few times. This rearrangement joins TRBV6-6 to TRBJ2-1; D is possibly TRBD2 (5 bases). V was clipped by 11 bases and J by 7 bases, with 12 bases between them. Germline assignment: CDR1 MNHNY and CDR2 SVGAGI (reference sequence). This CDR3 is 11 amino acids long. The CDR3 DNA is TGTGCCGCGAATCGGGAAAATGAGCAGTTCTTC. Its protein product is CAANRENEQFF.

The V and J genes are TRBV10-3 and TRBJ1-2; D is unclear. V shed 3 bases and J shed 0 bases, with 5 bases lying between them. The CDR3 extends over 13 amino acids. Germline V gene sequence: CDR1 ENHRY, CDR2 SYGVKD. CDR3: CAISDRANYGYTF. CDR3 DNA: TGTGCCATCAGTGACCGGGCTAACTATGGCTACACCTTC.

V is TRBV15 and J is TRBJ2-5; D not certain. The CDR3 runs 15 residues. The V end lost 4 bases, the J end lost 0 bases, and 12 bases lay between the germline ends. Germline CDR1 LNHNV, CDR2 YYDKDF (reference sequence). The CDR3 here is CATSIMGLYQETQYF. For the CDR3, the DNA is TGTGCCACCAGCATTATGGGCCTGTACCAAGAGACCCAGTACTTC.

The J gene is TRBJ1-3, the V gene TRBV21-1. TRBV21-1 is termed a pseudogene. The CDR3 loop spans 13 amino acids. The CDR3: CATGPSSGNTIYF. In DNA form, the CDR3 reads TGTGCCACGGGACCGAGCTCTGGAAACACCATATATTTT.

V and J are TRBV7-6 and TRBJ1-4; no clear D. This CDR3 comprises 14 residues. Germline lookup yields CDR1 SGHVS and CDR2 FNYEAQ. V was cut by 3 bases and J by 0 bases, with 5 bases left in between. CDR3 region: CASSFRATNEKLFF. In DNA form, the CDR3 reads TGTGCCAGCAGCTTCAGAGCAACTAATGAAAAACTGTTTTTT.

J is TRBJ2-1 and V is TRBV5-6; TRBD2 matches at 8 bases. V shed 2 bases and J 8 bases; nucleotides not matched to a gene: 6. CDR1 is SGHDT and CDR2 is YYEEEE in the germline V gene. The CDR3 is 14 residues long. The chain's CDR3 is CASSFLAGGYEQFF. The CDR3 DNA sequence: TGTGCCAGCAGCTTCCTAGCGGGTGGCTATGAGCAGTTCTTC. The full variable domain, completed using reference TRBV5-6 and TRBJ2-1, is DAGVTQSPTHLIKTRGQQVTLRCSPKSGHDTVSWYQQALGQGPQFIFQYYEEEERQRGNFPDRFSGHQFPNYSSELNVNALLLGDSALYLCASSFLAGGYEQFFGPGTRLTVL.

The chain joins TRBV7-9 to TRBJ1-1; a weak D match, TRBD1 (5 bases). This CDR3 spans 15 amino acids. V lost 0 bases, J lost 3 bases, and 11 bases lay in between. Germline lookup yields CDR1 SEHNR and CDR2 FQNEAQ (reference sequence). In DNA form, the CDR3 reads TGTGCCAGCAGCTTAGCCTGGGGCAGGGACACTGAAGCTTTCTTT. Encoded protein: CASSLAWGRDTEAFF.

The chain combines TRBV10-3 with TRBJ2-6, with D unclear. In germline, CDR1 is ENHRY, CDR2 SYGVKD. The ends were cut back, 1 base at V and 0 bases at J, with 4 bases in the middle. The CDR3 totals 15 residues. CDR3 in amino acids: CAISEYDSGANVLTF. Here the CDR3 DNA reads TGTGCCATCAGTGAGTATGACTCTGGGGCCAACGTCCTGACTTTC.